This T cell receptor (beta chain) was recovered during a study of human T cells and chemical hapten exposure. Overall study context: Mostly female, the patients presented with alopecia areata, totalis or universalis. Study-wide points: Given that the donors had alopecia, their immune response may differ from that seen in healthy people.

TCRdb reprocessed the RACE reads with MiXCR, giving one entry per CDR3 protein. The repertoire holds roughly 380,000 distinct CDR3 sequences, more than 4.5% seen once, with roughly 2.4% in the top ten. The germline gives CDR1 SGHAT, CDR2 FQNNGV. This CDR3 is 15 amino acids long. Time point denoted: patch test 1, 2 weeks after DPC sensitization. Documented treatment: therapeutic diphenylcyclopropenone sensitization with weekly scalp DPC. Of note for this clonotype: Its specificity is not known. A read error may explain this, as a much larger clone is one base away.

The source was whole blood, collected in connection with sensitization to the hapten diphenylcyclopropenone (DPC). The TCR comes from a woman aged 45-65 years with alopecia areata. Some clones in this sample may be carry-over from other donors' samples. The gene calls are TRBV11-2 and TRBJ1-2; D gene uncertain. CDR3 in amino acids: CASSLDGAANFGYTF. In DNA form, the CDR3 reads TGTGCCAGCAGCTTAGATGGAGCTGCTAACTTTGGCTACACCTTC.